This T cell receptor beta chain was sequenced during a study of T cells in localized non-small cell lung cancer. This CDR3 comprises 15 residues. V was shortened by 4 bases and J by 0 bases, with 14 bases between the two germline ends. Germline V CDR1 and CDR2: SGHNT, YYREEE (reference sequence). Sequencing was performed with immunoSEQ multiplex PCR; in TCRdb, only in-frame clones are kept and a portion is missing. The sample lists around 29,000 clones; around 92% were seen once. The source was peripheral blood mononuclear cells, collected before any cancer treatment. This chain joins TRBV5-4 and TRBJ2-7, with D perhaps being TRBD1 or TRBD2 (5 bases each). This TCR was recovered from a woman aged 40 to 75 with stage III lung adenocarcinoma. CDR3 loop: CASSLRDPVSYEQYF. CDR3 sequence (DNA): TGTGCCAGCAGCCTCCGGGACCCGGTCTCCTACGAGCAGTACTTC.